One and the same sample provided the 20 T cell receptor beta chains below, sequenced in a study of blood T cell repertoires in COVID-19 (TCRdb year 2020). The library was built by means of the immunoSEQ multiplex PCR assay. TCRdb stores this immuneACCESS table with in-frame sequences only. Part of the clones is absent; in the studies checked, under half of the shortfall reflects unresolved V genes, and no reason is known for the rest. The sample table records about 88,000 clones; 55% to 80% of these occur just once. The top ten clones comprise around 23% of the sample. Source material: peripheral blood. The receptors originated from a woman in her sixties or seventies in a cohort sampled during active or convalescent COVID-19.

This clone was seen a few times. The chain has TRBV7-9 and TRBJ1-6; 8 nucleotides line up with TRBD1. Germline lookup yields CDR1 SEHNR and CDR2 FQNEAQ (reference sequence). This CDR3 has 16 residues. Trimming took 4 bases from V and 3 from J; bases not matched to a gene: 5. CDR3 nucleotides: TGTGCCAGCAGCTCAGGCGGGACAGGCTATAATTCACCCCTCCACTTT. Translation: CASSSGGTGYNSPLHF.

This clone was recorded many times. The chain joins TRBV9 to TRBJ2-1; TRBD2 is a possible D gene (5 bases). The germline gives CDR1 SGDLS, CDR2 YYNGEE. This CDR3 is built from 15 residues. The germline V and J ends were trimmed by 0 bases and 9 bases, with 16 bases remaining between them. The CDR3 is CASSVGPSDRGEQFF. Here the CDR3 DNA reads TGTGCCAGCAGCGTAGGGCCGAGTGATCGGGGTGAGCAGTTCTTC.

This rearrangement joins TRBV7-2 to TRBJ2-7, with 8 bases lining up with TRBD2. CDR1 SGHTA and CDR2 FQGNSA come from the germline V gene. Trimming took 2 bases from V and 5 from J; bases not matched to a gene: 14. The CDR3 spans 17 residues. CDR3 in amino acids: CASSLFSAGGRLDEQYF. The CDR3 nucleotides are TGTGCCAGCAGCTTATTCTCGGCGGGGGGCCGATTGGACGAGCAGTACTTC.

The table lists this clone with a count of one. V is TRBV4-2 and J is TRBJ1-2; 10 bases map to TRBD1. The junction had 12 bases not matched to a gene; V was cut back by 3 bases and J by 5 bases. Looked up from germline, CDR1 is LGHNA and CDR2 is YNFKEQ. The CDR3 is 17 amino acids. CDR3 amino acids: CASSQPQARDRGYGYTF. CDR3 nucleotide sequence: TGTGCCAGCAGCCAGCCCCAAGCCCGGGACAGGGGATATGGCTACACCTTC.

The rearrangement uses TRBV5-1 and TRBJ2-5; D possibly corresponds to TRBD2 (6 bases). The CDR3 is made up of 16 amino acids. Germline-derived CDR1 and CDR2 are SGHRS and YFSETQ. Trimming shortened V by 4 bases and J by 0 bases, and 16 bases separated the two germline ends. CDR3 nucleotides: TGCGCCAGCAGCCCGTGGGACTCCTTGTACCAAGAGACCCAGTACTTC. Translation gives CASSPWDSLYQETQYF. The whole variable domain, filled in from reference TRBV5-1 and TRBJ2-5, reads KAGVTQTPRYLIKTRGQQVTLSCSPISGHRSVSWYQQTPGQGLQFLFEYFSETQRNKGNFPGRFSGRQFSNSRSEMNVSTLELGDSALYLCASSPWDSLYQETQYFGPGTRLLVL.

V gene TRBV7-3 combines with J gene TRBJ2-7; 9 bases are shared with TRBD2. Looked up from germline, CDR1 is SGHTA and CDR2 is FQGTGA. The J segment lost 2 bases and the V segment lost 2 bases, leaving 1 base of the junction unmatched. CDR3 length equals 14 residues. The CDR3 nucleotides are TGTGCCAGCAGCTTACTAGCGGGGCCCTACGAGCAGTACTTC. As protein: CASSLLAGPYEQYF.

Only one count was recorded for this clone. The CDR3 nucleotides are TGTGCCAGCGGAGGACAGGGGAACACTGAAGCTTTCTTT. Protein product: CASGGQGNTEAFF. The rearrangement links TRBV28 to TRBJ1-1; 8 bases match TRBD1. The CDR3 length is 13 residues. V gave up 8 bases and J gave up 1 base; unmatched junction bases: 3. Germline V gene data show CDR1 as MDHEN and CDR2 as SYDVKM.

V usage is TRBV24-1 and J usage is TRBJ2-1; possible D gene TRBD2, 6 bases. The CDR3 covers 15 residues. The germline CDR1 and CDR2 sequences are KGHDR and SFDVKD. V was cut by 4 bases and J by 0 bases, with 9 bases left in between. The CDR3 nucleotides read TGTGCCACCAGTGAGTCCGGGGGCTCCTACAATGAGCAGTTCTTC. It is translated as CATSESGGSYNEQFF.

This clone was found once. V is TRBV10-3 and J is TRBJ2-3, with a weak D call TRBD2 (5 bases). The CDR3 spans 13 residues. Germline V CDR1 and CDR2: ENHRY, SYGVKD. Trimming took 7 bases from V and 5 from J, leaving 13 bases between them. CDR3 loop: CAIKAVRGDTQYF. The DNA of the CDR3 is TGTGCCATCAAAGCGGTTAGAGGAGATACGCAGTATTTT.

The chain recombines TRBV6-4 with TRBJ1-1, with TRBD1 matching over 8 bases. Trimming removed 6 bases from V and 1 base from J; junction bases left unmatched: 4. This CDR3 region has 14 residues. Germline values: CDR1 MRHNA, CDR2 SNTAGT. The CDR3: CASRKDRANTEAFF. CDR3 coding DNA: TGTGCCAGCAGGAAGGACAGGGCGAACACTGAAGCTTTCTTT.

This clone was counted once. The gene calls are TRBV7-2 and TRBJ1-1, with 8 bases identical to TRBD1. Germline lookup yields CDR1 SGHTA and CDR2 FQGNSA. The CDR3 length is 17 residues. V lost 3 bases, J lost 0 bases, and 9 bases stayed unmatched. This chain's CDR3 is CASSFQGARLMNTEAFF. The CDR3 bases are TGTGCCAGCAGCTTCCAGGGGGCGCGACTCATGAACACTGAAGCTTTCTTT. The variable domain in full, completed from reference TRBV7-2 and TRBJ1-1, reads GAGVSQSPSNKVTEKGKDVELRCDPISGHTALYWYRQSLGQGLEFLIYFQGNSAPDKSGLPSDRFSAERTGGSVSTLTIQRTQQEDSAVYLCASSFQGARLMNTEAFFGQGTRLTVV.

The chain is built from TRBV4-2 and TRBJ2-3; 14 bases fit TRBD2. The junction had 8 bases not matched to a gene; V was cut back by 3 bases and J by 6 bases. The germline gives CDR1 LGHNA, CDR2 YNFKEQ. CDR3 size: 17 residues. The CDR3 region is CASSQTTSGGAWDTQYF. The DNA for the CDR3 is TGTGCCAGCAGCCAGACGACTAGCGGGGGGGCCTGGGATACGCAGTATTTT.

This chain connects TRBV6-6 to TRBJ1-1, with no clear D. The germline V gene encodes CDR1 MNHNY and CDR2 SVGAGI (reference sequence). This CDR3 spans 13 amino acids. V was pared by 6 bases and J by 4 bases, with 12 bases between. CDR3 coding DNA: TGTGCCAGCAGCCTACGTGGAGGCACTGAAGCTTTCTTT. Translation gives CASSLRGGTEAFF.

This clone came up once. The V call is TRBV6-4, the J call TRBJ2-1, with 10 bases lining up with TRBD2. The V and J ends lost 0 bases and 4 bases, in that order; junction bases with no gene match: 3. Germline V gives CDR1 MRHNA, CDR2 SNTAGT. This CDR3 has 16 amino acids. The CDR3 nucleotides read TGTGCCAGCAGTGACTCAACTAGCGGGGCTTACAATGAGCAGTTCTTC. Its translation: CASSDSTSGAYNEQFF.

The chain employs TRBV4-2 and TRBJ1-2; 11 nucleotides match TRBD1. Per germline, CDR1 LGHNA and CDR2 YNFKEQ. CDR3 length: 14 residues. Losses at the gene ends were 4 bases for V and 8 bases for J; bases not matched to a gene: 6. DNA for the CDR3: TGTGCCAGCAGCCTACGGACAGGGGGCCAAGGCTACACCTTC. As protein: CASSLRTGGQGYTF.

The sample holds a few counts of this clone. The V and J genes are TRBV7-9 and TRBJ1-1; D ambiguous. The length of the CDR3 is 15 residues. Germline CDR1 and CDR2: SEHNR and FQNEAQ (reference sequence). Trimming cost V 7 bases and J 0 bases, with 15 bases left between them. In DNA form, the CDR3 reads TGTGCCAGCAACCCCACGGGAAGCTTGAACACTGAAGCTTTCTTT. Its translation is CASNPTGSLNTEAFF.

The V call is TRBV19, the J call TRBJ1-2, with no clear D. Trimming pared 3 bases from V and 2 bases from J, leaving 13 bases between. Germline V CDR1 and CDR2: LNHDA, SQIVND (reference sequence). The length of the CDR3 is 15 residues. DNA for the CDR3: TGTGCCAGTAGTATGAAGTCCGGGATCAACTATGGCTACACCTTC. Protein product: CASSMKSGINYGYTF.

The chain has TRBV7-2 and TRBJ2-3, with D perhaps TRBD2 (6 bases). Germline V gene data show CDR1 as SGHTA and CDR2 as FQGNSA. This CDR3 is built from 14 residues. V lost 2 bases, J lost 6 bases, and 12 bases lay in between. Written as DNA, the CDR3 is TGTGCCAGCAGCTTAAGGACTAAGGTGGATACGCAGTATTTT. The encoded protein is CASSLRTKVDTQYF.

The J gene is TRBJ2-3, the V gene TRBV9; D not certain. The CDR3 runs to 15 residues. The V gene's germline CDR1 is SGDLS and CDR2 YYNGEE. V lost 0 bases and J 0 bases, leaving 8 bases between the germline ends. CDR3 DNA sequence: TGTGCCAGCAGCGTAGATATTATAAGCACAGATACGCAGTATTTT. Translation: CASSVDIISTDTQYF.

The rearrangement joins TRBV4-3 to TRBJ1-2; D remains ambiguous. V lost 1 base, J lost 4 bases, and 10 bases lay in between. Germline CDR1 is LGHNA and CDR2 is YSLEER. This CDR3 has 14 residues. CDR3 residues: CASSQGGTTYGYTF. CDR3 sequence (DNA): TGCGCCAGCAGCCAAGGTGGTACTACCTATGGCTACACCTTC.